These 5 T cell receptor beta chains originate from one sample sequenced in a study of T cells in Graves' hyperthyroidism and ophthalmopathy. What was amplified from RNA transcripts were TCR beta CDR3 regions. The TCR CDR3 first-round RT-PCR relied on the HTBI primer set. TCRdb reprocessed the multiplex PCR reads via MiXCR and lists one record per CDR3 protein. Of some 500,000 distinct CDR3 sequences listed, approximately 15% were seen once; the top ten hold around a sixth. Material for sequencing was blood. Receptors originate from a woman aged 18 to 35 with Graves' hyperthyroidism.

V gene TRBV2 combines with J gene TRBJ2-3, with D unclear. Germline values: CDR1 SNHLY, CDR2 FYNNEI. The length of the CDR3 is 12 residues. V was clipped by 5 bases and J by 6 bases, with 9 bases between them. The chain's CDR3 is CASSKKRDTQYF. Written as DNA, the CDR3 is TGTGCCAGCAGTAAAAAACGGGATACGCAGTATTTT.

The chain couples TRBV5-4 to TRBJ2-7, with TRBD2 matching 8 bases. The V segment lost 0 bases and the J segment 1 base; nucleotides outside the gene matches: 3. This CDR3 region has 15 residues. Germline loops: CDR1 SGHNT, CDR2 YYREEE (reference sequence). This CDR3 reads CASSLEGGRSYEQYF. CDR3 nucleotide sequence: TGTGCCAGCAGCTTGGAGGGCGGGAGGTCCTACGAGCAGTACTTC.

Ten or more counts support this clonotype. The chain combines TRBV11-1 with TRBJ2-2; TRBD2 matches at 8 bases. The germline gives CDR1 SGHAT, CDR2 FQDESV (reference sequence). CDR3 size: 15 residues. V dropped 5 bases and J dropped 5; count of bases not matched to a gene: 7. The CDR3 DNA follows: TGTGCCAGCAGCCCCAGGGCTAGCGGGACCGGGGAGCTGTTTTTT. Translated: CASSPRASGTGELFF.

The table lists this clonotype with many counts. The rearrangement uses TRBV12-3 or TRBV12-4 and TRBJ2-2; TRBD2 aligns across 7 bases. V lost 0 bases and J lost 7; bases outside the gene matches: 5. The CDR3 has 15 amino acids. The CDR3 DNA follows: TGTGCCAGCAGTTTAGCCAGTGGCGGGGGCGGGGAGCTGTTTTTT. It codes for CASSLASGGGGELFF.

This clonotype occurred a few times. V is TRBV7-2 and J is TRBJ1-2; no definite D call. Germline V gene lookup returns CDR1 SGHTA and CDR2 FQGNSA. Deletions cut 3 bases from V and 3 bases from J, with 8 bases between. This CDR3 region has 13 residues. CDR3 bases: TGTGCCAGCAGCTTTACGGACCACTATGGCTACACCTTC. It codes for CASSFTDHYGYTF.